This TCR beta chain was sequenced for a study of control samples from healthy donors and cancer patients. V was cut by 0 bases and J by 6 bases, with 8 bases left in between. The CDR3 is 14 amino acids. Germline-derived CDR1 and CDR2 are LGHNA and YSLEER. The repertoire was sequenced with immunoSEQ multiplex PCR; TCRdb's copy has only in-frame clones and lacks some. This repertoire shows 350,000 to 450,000 clones, around 90% found once; its top ten account for roughly 6.4%. This clonotype originated in a man between 35 and 55 years old with head and neck cancer. The J gene is TRBJ2-2, the V gene TRBV4-3; TRBD1 is a possible D gene (6 bases). Sequenced material: PBMCs. CDR3 loop: CASSQDQGSGELFF. The CDR3 bases are TGCGCCAGCAGCCAAGACCAGGGGTCCGGGGAGCTGTTTTTT.